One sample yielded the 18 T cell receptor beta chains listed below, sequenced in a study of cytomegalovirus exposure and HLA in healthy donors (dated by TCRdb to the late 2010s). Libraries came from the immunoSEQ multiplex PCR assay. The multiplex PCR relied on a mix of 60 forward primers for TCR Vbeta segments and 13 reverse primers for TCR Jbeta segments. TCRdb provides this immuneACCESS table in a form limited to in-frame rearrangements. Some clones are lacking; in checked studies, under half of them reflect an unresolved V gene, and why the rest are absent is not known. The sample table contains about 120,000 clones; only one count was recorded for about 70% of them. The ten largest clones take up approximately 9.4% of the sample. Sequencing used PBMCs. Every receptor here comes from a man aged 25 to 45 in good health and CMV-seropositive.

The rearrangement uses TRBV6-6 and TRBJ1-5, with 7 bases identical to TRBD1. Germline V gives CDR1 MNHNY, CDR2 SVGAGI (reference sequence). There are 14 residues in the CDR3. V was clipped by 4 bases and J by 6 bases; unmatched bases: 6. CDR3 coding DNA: TGTGCCAGCAGTTTGGACAGGACAGGTCAGCCCCAGCATTTT. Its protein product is CASSLDRTGQPQHF.

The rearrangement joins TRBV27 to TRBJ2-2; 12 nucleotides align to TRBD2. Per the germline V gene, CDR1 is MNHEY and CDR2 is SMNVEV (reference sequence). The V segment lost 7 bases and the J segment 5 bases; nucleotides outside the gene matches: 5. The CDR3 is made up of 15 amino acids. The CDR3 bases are TGTGCCAGCACCAGACTAGCGGGAGATACCGGGGAGCTGTTTTTT. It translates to CASTRLAGDTGELFF.

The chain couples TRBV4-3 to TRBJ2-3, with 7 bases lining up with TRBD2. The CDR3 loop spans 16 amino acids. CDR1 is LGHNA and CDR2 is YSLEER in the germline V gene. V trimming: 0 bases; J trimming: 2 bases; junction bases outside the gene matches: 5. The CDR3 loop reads CASSQEGGRDTDTQYF. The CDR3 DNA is TGCGCCAGCAGCCAAGAAGGCGGGAGAGACACAGATACGCAGTATTTT.

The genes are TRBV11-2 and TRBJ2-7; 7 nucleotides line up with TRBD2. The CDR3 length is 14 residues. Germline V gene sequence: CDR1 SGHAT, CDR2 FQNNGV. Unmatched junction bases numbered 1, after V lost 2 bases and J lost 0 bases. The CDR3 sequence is CASSLSGNSYEQYF. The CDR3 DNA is TGTGCCAGCAGCTTAAGCGGGAACTCCTACGAGCAGTACTTC.

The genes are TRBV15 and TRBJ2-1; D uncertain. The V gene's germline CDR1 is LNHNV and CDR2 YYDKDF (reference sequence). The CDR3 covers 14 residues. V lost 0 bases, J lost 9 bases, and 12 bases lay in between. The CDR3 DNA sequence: TGTGCCACCAGCAGAGATTCCAGTACCCTTGAGCAGTTCTTC. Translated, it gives CATSRDSSTLEQFF. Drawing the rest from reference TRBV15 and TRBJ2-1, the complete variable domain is DAMVIQNPRYQVTQFGKPVTLSCSQTLNHNVMYWYQQKSSQAPKLLFHYYDKDFNNEADTPDNFQSRRPNTSFCFLDIRSPGLGDTAMYLCATSRDSSTLEQFFGPGTRLTVL.

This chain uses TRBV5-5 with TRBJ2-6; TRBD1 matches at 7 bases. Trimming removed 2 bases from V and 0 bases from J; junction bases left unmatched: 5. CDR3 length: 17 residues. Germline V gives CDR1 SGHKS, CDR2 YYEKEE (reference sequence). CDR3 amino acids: CASSFLGGRSGANVLTF. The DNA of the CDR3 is TGTGCCAGCAGCTTCCTAGGGGGCCGCTCTGGGGCCAACGTCCTGACTTTC.

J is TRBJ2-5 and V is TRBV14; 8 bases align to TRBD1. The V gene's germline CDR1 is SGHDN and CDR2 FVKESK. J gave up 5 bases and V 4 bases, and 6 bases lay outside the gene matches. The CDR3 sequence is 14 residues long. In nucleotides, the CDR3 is TGTGCCAGCAGCCGACCAGGGGGCTGGGAGACCCAGTACTTC. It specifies CASSRPGGWETQYF.

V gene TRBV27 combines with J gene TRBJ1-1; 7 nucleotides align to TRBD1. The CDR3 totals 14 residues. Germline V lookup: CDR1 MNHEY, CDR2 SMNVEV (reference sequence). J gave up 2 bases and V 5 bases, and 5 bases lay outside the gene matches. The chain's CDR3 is CASSMGQINTEAFF. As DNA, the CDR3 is TGTGCCAGCAGTATGGGACAGATTAACACTGAAGCTTTCTTT.

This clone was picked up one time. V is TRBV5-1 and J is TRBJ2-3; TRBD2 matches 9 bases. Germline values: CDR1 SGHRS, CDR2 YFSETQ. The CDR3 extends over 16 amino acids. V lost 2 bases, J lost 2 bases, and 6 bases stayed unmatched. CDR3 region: CASSLAGGPITDTQYF. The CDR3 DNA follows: TGCGCCAGCAGCTTAGCGGGAGGCCCGATCACAGATACGCAGTATTTT. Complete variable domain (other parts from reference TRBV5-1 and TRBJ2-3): KAGVTQTPRYLIKTRGQQVTLSCSPISGHRSVSWYQQTPGQGLQFLFEYFSETQRNKGNFPGRFSGRQFSNSRSEMNVSTLELGDSALYLCASSLAGGPITDTQYFGPGTRLTVL.

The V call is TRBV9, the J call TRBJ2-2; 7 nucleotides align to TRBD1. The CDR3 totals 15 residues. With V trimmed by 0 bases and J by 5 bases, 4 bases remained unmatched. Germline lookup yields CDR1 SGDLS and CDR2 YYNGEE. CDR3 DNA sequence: TGTGCCAGCAGCGTAGGAACAGGGGAGACCGGGGAGCTGTTTTTT. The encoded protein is CASSVGTGETGELFF.

The CDR3 region has the DNA TGTGCCAGCAGCCAAGACCTCCCATCGCTAGCGGGGGTCTACAATGAGCAGTTCTTC. The encoded protein is CASSQDLPSLAGVYNEQFF. The V gene is TRBV4-2, the J gene TRBJ2-1, with TRBD2 matching 10 bases. This CDR3 comprises 19 residues. J was trimmed by 3 bases and V by 0 bases; bases with no gene match: 11. Germline V gene lookup returns CDR1 LGHNA and CDR2 YNFKEQ.

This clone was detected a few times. The CDR3 region has the DNA TGTGCCAGCAGCCCCAGACTAGCGGGAGTCGATACGCAGTATTTT. This sequence encodes CASSPRLAGVDTQYF. The chain recombines TRBV7-6 with TRBJ2-3; 12 bases line up with TRBD2. Germline CDR1 and CDR2: SGHVS and FNYEAQ. The CDR3 covers 15 residues. Unmatched junction bases numbered 6, after V lost 5 bases and J lost 6 bases.

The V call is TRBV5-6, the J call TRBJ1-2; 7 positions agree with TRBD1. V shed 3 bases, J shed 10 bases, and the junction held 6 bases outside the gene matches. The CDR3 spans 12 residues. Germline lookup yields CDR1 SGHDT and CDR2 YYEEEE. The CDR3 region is CASSSRDRYYTF. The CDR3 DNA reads TGTGCCAGCAGCTCCCGGGACAGATACTACACCTTC.

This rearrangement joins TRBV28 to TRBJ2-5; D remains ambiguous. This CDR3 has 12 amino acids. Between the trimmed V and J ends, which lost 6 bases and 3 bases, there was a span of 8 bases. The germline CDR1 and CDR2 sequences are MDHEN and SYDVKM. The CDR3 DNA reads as TGTGCCAGCAGCTCTACAGAAGAGACCCAGTACTTC. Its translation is CASSSTEETQYF.

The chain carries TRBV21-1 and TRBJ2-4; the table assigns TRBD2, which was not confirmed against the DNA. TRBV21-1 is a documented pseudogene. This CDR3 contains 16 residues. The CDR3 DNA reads TGTGCCAGCAGCCGGGGCGGGGACGGAGCCAAAAACATTCAGTACTTC. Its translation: CASSRGGDGAKNIQYF.

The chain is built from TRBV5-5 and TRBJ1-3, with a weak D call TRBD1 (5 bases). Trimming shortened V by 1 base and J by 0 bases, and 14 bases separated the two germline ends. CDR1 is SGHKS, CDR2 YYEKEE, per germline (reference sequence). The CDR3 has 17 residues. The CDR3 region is CASSLLGVIDSGNTIYF. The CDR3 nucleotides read TGTGCCAGCAGCTTGTTAGGGGTCATTGACTCTGGAAACACCATATATTTT.

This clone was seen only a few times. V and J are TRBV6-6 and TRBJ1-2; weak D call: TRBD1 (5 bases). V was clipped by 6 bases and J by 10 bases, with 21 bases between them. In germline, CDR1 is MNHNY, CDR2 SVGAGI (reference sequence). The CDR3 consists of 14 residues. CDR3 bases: TGTGCCAGCAGCTACACGGACACCCCGAAATCCTACACCTTC. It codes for CASSYTDTPKSYTF.

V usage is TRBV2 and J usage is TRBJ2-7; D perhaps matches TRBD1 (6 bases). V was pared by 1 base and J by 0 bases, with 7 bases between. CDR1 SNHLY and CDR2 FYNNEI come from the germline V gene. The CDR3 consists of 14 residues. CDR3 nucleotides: TGTGCCAGCAGTGAAGACAGGGCCTCCTACGAGCAGTACTTC. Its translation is CASSEDRASYEQYF.